These 21 T cell receptor beta chains came from one sample sequenced in a study of blood T cell repertoires in COVID-19. The data were produced by immunoSEQ multiplex PCR, yet TCRdb's version contains in-frame clones alone and is incomplete. The table has roughly 180,000 clones, 76% seen once. Sequenced material: peripheral blood. These receptors came from a woman aged 45 to 65 with active or convalescent COVID-19.

The chain combines TRBV6-5 with TRBJ1-1; D call uncertain. The V end lost 0 bases, the J end lost 2 bases, and 10 bases lay between the germline ends. CDR3 length: 15 amino acids. Germline assignment: CDR1 MNHEY and CDR2 SVGAGI. This chain's CDR3 is CASSYSVRDNTEAFF. In DNA, the CDR3 is TGTGCCAGCAGTTACTCTGTGCGGGATAACACTGAAGCTTTCTTT.

V gene TRBV5-4 combines with J gene TRBJ2-1, with 9 bases identical to TRBD2. Germline-derived CDR1 and CDR2 are SGHNT and YYREEE (reference sequence). V shed 4 bases and J 7 bases; nucleotides not matched to a gene: 9. The CDR3 loop spans 15 amino acids. CDR3 sequence reads: CASSQTRTSVNEQFF. The CDR3 coding sequence is TGTGCCAGCAGCCAGACCCGGACTAGCGTTAATGAGCAGTTCTTC.

The sample holds a few counts of this clone. This sequence joins TRBV29-1 and TRBJ2-5; 8 bases are a match to TRBD2. The germline CDR1 and CDR2 sequences are SQVTM and ANQGSEA. The CDR3 has 14 residues. Germline trimming cut 4 bases from V and 2 bases from J; bases unmatched to any gene: 6. CDR3: CSVAGGIGQETQYF. CDR3 sequence (DNA): TGCAGCGTTGCGGGGGGGATAGGGCAAGAGACCCAGTACTTC.

This clone has just a few counts. The chain has TRBV19 and TRBJ1-3, with 8 bases that match TRBD1. V dropped 10 bases and J dropped 5; count of bases not matched to a gene: 10. This CDR3 is 14 amino acids long. CDR1 is LNHDA, CDR2 SQIVND, per germline (reference sequence). CDR3 sequence reads: CATWTGMRRNTIYF. The CDR3 DNA reads as TGTGCCACCTGGACAGGGATGCGGAGAAACACCATATATTTT.

The V gene is TRBV18, the J gene TRBJ2-7; D is ambiguous. The CDR3 sequence is 13 residues long. Germline V gene sequence: CDR1 KGHSH, CDR2 LQKENI. Trimming removed 6 bases from V and 5 bases from J, with 14 bases in between. The chain's CDR3 is CASSSTSFNEQYF. The DNA for the CDR3 is TGTGCCAGCTCGTCGACTTCCTTTAACGAGCAGTACTTC.

This chain joins TRBV20-1 and TRBJ2-7; D ambiguous. The CDR3 loop spans 11 amino acids. Trimming took 3 bases from V and 5 from J, leaving 8 bases between them. The germline V gene has CDR1 DFQATT and CDR2 SNEGSKA (reference sequence). The CDR3 DNA sequence: TGCAGTGCTAGTTCGTATGACGAGCAGTACTTC. This gives the protein CSASSYDEQYF.

The genes are TRBV29-1 and TRBJ2-2, with 7 bases lining up with TRBD2. Trimming removed 0 bases from V and 4 bases from J; junction bases left unmatched: 5. CDR3 length: 15 amino acids. Germline V lookup: CDR1 SQVTM, CDR2 ANQGSEA. The CDR3 DNA reads as TGCAGCGTTGAAGATCTAGCGGACCCCACCGGGGAGCTGTTTTTT. Translating it yields CSVEDLADPTGELFF.

The chain employs TRBV4-3 and TRBJ1-2, with 8 bases lining up with TRBD1. Trimming removed 3 bases from V and 2 bases from J; junction bases left unmatched: 2. Germline CDR1 and CDR2: LGHNA and YSLEER. The CDR3 contains 14 residues. In DNA form, the CDR3 reads TGCGCCAGCAGCCATAGGACAGGGAACTATGGCTACACCTTC. This translates into CASSHRTGNYGYTF.

This chain uses TRBV20-1 with TRBJ2-1; D remains ambiguous. In germline, CDR1 is DFQATT, CDR2 SNEGSKA (reference sequence). The CDR3 is 15 residues long. Trimming pared 3 bases from V and 3 bases from J, leaving 15 bases between. In nucleotides, the CDR3 is TGCAGTGCTAGTAGGTTCGGCGGAAACTACAATGAGCAGTTCTTC. It specifies CSASRFGGNYNEQFF.

This clone appeared once. The rearrangement joins TRBV4-2 to TRBJ2-3, with D maybe TRBD2 (6 bases). From germline, CDR1 is LGHNA and CDR2 YNFKEQ. This CDR3 contains 14 residues. The V end was cut by 3 bases, the J end by 0 bases, with 7 bases between. CDR3 nucleotide sequence: TGTGCCAGCAGCCAGGCGGGGAGCACAGATACGCAGTATTTT. It codes for CASSQAGSTDTQYF.

The rearrangement links TRBV29-1 to TRBJ1-1, with D possibly being TRBD1 (5 bases). Germline V lookup: CDR1 SQVTM, CDR2 ANQGSEA. This CDR3 has 14 residues. Trimming removed 5 bases at V and 0 bases at J, with 13 bases between. The CDR3 protein is CSVSPTALNTEAFF. CDR3 sequence (DNA): TGCAGCGTTTCCCCGACAGCACTGAACACTGAAGCTTTCTTT.

This clone was recorded only once. The junction departs from germline at one end; a sequencing error may be responsible. The chain combines TRBV3-1 (or the pseudogene TRBV3-2) with TRBJ1-2, with 9 nucleotides matching TRBD1. CDR1 and CDR2 (germline): LGHDT, YNNKEL (reference sequence). The CDR3 extends over 13 amino acids. The CDR3 sequence: CASSPGQGHGYTF. As DNA, the CDR3 is TGTGCCAGCAGCCCGGGACAGGGTCATGGTTACACCTTC.

This clone occurred once. The chain links TRBV7-8 to TRBJ2-1; D is possibly TRBD1 (6 bases). Germline lookup yields CDR1 SGHVS and CDR2 FQNEAQ. This CDR3 has 15 amino acids. Trimming cost V 4 bases and J 2 bases, with 12 bases left between them. The CDR3 DNA sequence: TGTGCCAGCAGCTCCCGGGACACAACCTACAATGAGCAGTTCTTC. Translating it yields CASSSRDTTYNEQFF.

The chain combines TRBV7-2 with TRBJ2-7; TRBD1 matches at 8 bases. The germline CDR1 and CDR2 sequences are SGHTA and FQGNSA. With 6 bases clipped from V and 1 base from J, the junction kept 8 bases outside the gene matches. This CDR3 comprises 15 residues. For the CDR3, the DNA is TGTGCCAGCAGTCGAGGACAGGGTATTTCCTACGAGCAGTACTTC. Its protein is CASSRGQGISYEQYF.

The genes are TRBV4-2 and TRBJ2-1, with 8 positions matching TRBD2. Trimming at V came to 0 bases and at J to 4 bases, leaving 5 bases not matched to a gene. From germline, CDR1 is LGHNA and CDR2 YNFKEQ. The CDR3 is 16 amino acids. The CDR3 nucleotides are TGTGCCAGCAGCCAAGACGGAGCGGGGGCTTACAATGAGCAGTTCTTC. The encoded protein is CASSQDGAGAYNEQFF.

This rearrangement joins TRBV30 to TRBJ1-1; D is possibly TRBD1 (6 bases). Trimming left V 4 bases short and J 4 bases short, with 13 bases between. CDR1 is GTSNPN and CDR2 is SVGIG in the germline V gene (reference sequence). CDR3 length: 13 amino acids. The CDR3 DNA reads TGTGCCTGGAACCCAGGGGCCCCCACTGAAGCTTTCTTT. Translation gives CAWNPGAPTEAFF.

This clone was detected once. This chain connects TRBV18 to TRBJ2-1, with TRBD1 identical over 7 bases. Germline V gives CDR1 KGHSH, CDR2 LQKENI. The CDR3 consists of 15 residues. V was clipped by 2 bases and J by 6 bases; unmatched bases: 7. The CDR3, as DNA: TGTGCCAGCTCACCAGGGCAGGGGGTGAGCAATGAGCAGTTCTTC. Encoded protein: CASSPGQGVSNEQFF.

The genes are TRBV7-9 and TRBJ1-5, with 8 positions matching TRBD1. The V and J ends lost 4 bases and 3 bases, in that order; junction bases with no gene match: 2. Germline CDR1 SEHNR, CDR2 FQNEAQ (reference sequence). The CDR3 runs to 14 residues. The CDR3 region has the DNA TGTGCCAGCAGCTCGACAGGGGTCAATCAGCCCCAGCATTTT. This sequence encodes CASSSTGVNQPQHF. Drawing the rest from reference TRBV7-9 and TRBJ1-5, the complete variable domain is DTGVSQNPRHKITKRGQNVTFRCDPISEHNRLYWYRQTLGQGPEFLTYFQNEAQLEKSRLLSDRFSAERPKGSFSTLEIQRTEQGDSAMYLCASSSTGVNQPQHFGDGTRLSIL.

The chain links TRBV2 to TRBJ1-1, with a tentative D call TRBD1 (5 bases). CDR1 is SNHLY, CDR2 FYNNEI, per germline. With 6 bases removed from V and 2 bases from J, the gap between germline ends came to 10 bases. CDR3 length: 13 residues. The CDR3 sequence is CASSQGFNTEAFF. As DNA, the CDR3 is TGTGCCAGCAGCCAGGGTTTTAACACTGAAGCTTTCTTT.

This clone was detected only a few times. The chain carries TRBV4-3 and TRBJ2-1, with 8 bases identical to TRBD2. Germline CDR1 and CDR2: LGHNA and YSLEER. The CDR3 loop spans 16 amino acids. Trimming removed 0 bases from V and 10 bases from J; junction bases left unmatched: 11. The CDR3, as DNA: TGCGCCAGCAGCCAAGAACGAGCGGGAGCAGGACGGGAGCAGTTCTTC. This codes for CASSQERAGAGREQFF.

The chain combines TRBV18 with TRBJ1-1; 7 bases line up with TRBD1. Unmatched junction bases numbered 10, after V lost 2 bases and J lost 10 bases. Germline CDR1 is KGHSH and CDR2 is LQKENI. The CDR3 is 14 amino acids. The CDR3 here is CASSPGQDSVGAFF. The CDR3 DNA is TGTGCCAGCTCACCAGGACAGGACTCCGTCGGAGCTTTCTTT.